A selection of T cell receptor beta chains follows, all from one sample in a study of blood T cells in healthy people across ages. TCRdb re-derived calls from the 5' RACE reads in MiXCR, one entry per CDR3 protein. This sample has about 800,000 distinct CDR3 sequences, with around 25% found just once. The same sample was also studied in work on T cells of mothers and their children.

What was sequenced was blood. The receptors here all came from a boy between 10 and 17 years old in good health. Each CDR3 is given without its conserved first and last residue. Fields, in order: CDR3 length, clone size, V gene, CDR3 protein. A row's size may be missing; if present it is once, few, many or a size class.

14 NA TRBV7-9 ASSTRRGPKQETQY
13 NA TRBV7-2 ASSPLAGETDTQY
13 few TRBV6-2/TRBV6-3 ASSSTSGVSYEQY
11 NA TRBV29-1 SGGHQNQETQY
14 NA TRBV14 ASSQQTSGVYSEQF
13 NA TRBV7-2 ASSLRGPSNYGYT
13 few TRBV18 ASSPKGATNEKLF
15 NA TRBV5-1 ASSLVGLAGEGGEQY
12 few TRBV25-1 ASTEDRATDTQY
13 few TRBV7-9 ASSLVPSGGDEQF
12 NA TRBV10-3 AIREDRERNEQF
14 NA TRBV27 ASRAGTGAPNQPQH
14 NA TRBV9 ASSGGTSPAGYGYT
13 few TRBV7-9 ASSLGTGAHYGYT
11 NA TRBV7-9 ASLPGLGHEQY
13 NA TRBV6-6 ASSYVGGLNQPQH
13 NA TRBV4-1 ASSPVAGEKEKLF
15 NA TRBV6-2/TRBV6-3 ASSYPGQPGTGETQY
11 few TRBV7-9 ASSLVNRETQY
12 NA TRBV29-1 SVESGSGYYEQY
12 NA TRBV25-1 ASSEVGYNSPLH
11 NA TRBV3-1 ASSQVRNYEQY
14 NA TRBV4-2 ASSQDEARGYNEQF
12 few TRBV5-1 ASSSDRGKVEAF
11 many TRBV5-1 ASSLEGVETQY
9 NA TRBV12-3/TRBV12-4 ASTLDTEAF
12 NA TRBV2 ASCSRITQETQY
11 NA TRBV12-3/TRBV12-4 ASSLRNGYEQY
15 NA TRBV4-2 ASSQARTGGNSYGYT
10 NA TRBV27 ASSPISYEQY
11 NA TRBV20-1 SAPQSGSYEQY
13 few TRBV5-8 ASSSWQGDNEKLF
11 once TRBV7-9 ASSFQDSQPRH
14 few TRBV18 ASSLTQGATNEKLF
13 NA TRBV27 ASSLSVGIGTEAF
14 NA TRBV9 ASSVATGVKNSEQY
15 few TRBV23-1 ASSQSGWGPEDYGYT
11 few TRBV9 ASSVRSGGELF
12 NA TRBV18 ASSPPPVGKTQY
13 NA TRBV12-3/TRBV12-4 ASSTGGAVNEKLF
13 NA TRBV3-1 ASSSLGQSQYGYT
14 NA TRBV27 ASSSYSGVTTDTQY
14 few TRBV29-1 SVEKQGKIGNTEAF
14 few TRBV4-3 ASSQEWREGTSDQY
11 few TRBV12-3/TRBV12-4 ASRAGRIYEQY
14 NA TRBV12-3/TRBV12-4 ASSLVSPGNTDTQY
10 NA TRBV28 ASSFPTGTQY
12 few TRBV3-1 AASGGLAKNIQY
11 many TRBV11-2 ASSLGQTYGYT
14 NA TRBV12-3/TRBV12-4 ASSLSLRRDTGELF
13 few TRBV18 ASSPVGVPSAGYT
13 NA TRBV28 ASSFGGASYNEQF
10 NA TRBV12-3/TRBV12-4 ASSLVLYGYT